Sequencing of this T cell receptor beta chain was carried out in a study of T-cell memory formation after mild COVID-19. This clonotype was picked up many times. Its specificity is unknown. Overall study findings and caveats: Prior to infection, memory already included some responding clones, suggesting cross-reactive memory joined. Later expanders leaned CD4+, whereas day 15 to 85 contracting clones were balanced CD4/CD8. CD4+ contracting clones were mainly CM and EM; CD8+ ones, EMRA.

Constant-segment primers served in 5'RACE that generated TCR alpha and TCR beta cDNA libraries bearing sample barcodes and UMIs. TCRdb used MiXCR to reprocess the 5' RACE reads, holding one entry per CDR3 protein. Of 300,000 to 350,000 distinct CDR3 sequences listed, 10% to 15% are singletons. After removal of 7 bases from V and 2 bases from J, the junction contained 1 base not matched to a gene. This CDR3 is 12 amino acids long. The chain couples TRBV12-3 or TRBV12-4 to TRBJ2-7; 8 bases align to TRBD1. The sequence was obtained from a man aged 18 to 35 who had mild COVID-19 (a few samples of this study predate the infection). Cell type and time point are not known. Sequencing used PBMCs or a T cell subset sorted from them (not recorded which). The CDR3 loop reads CASKGQAYEQYF. In DNA, the CDR3 is TGTGCCAGCAAGGGACAGGCCTACGAGCAGTACTTC.